This paragraph covers one T cell receptor beta chain sequence. Original processing methods: Reference gene primer amplification gave estimated nucleated cell counts. Data came from immunoSEQ multiplex PCR; TCRdb stores just in-frame clones and leaves some out. That table supplies the V and J calls and clone size; D and trimming were determined from the DNA. Of tens of thousands of clones detected, over 70% appear once; the ten largest clones hold about 15%. The CDR3 runs 13 residues. V was pared by 7 bases and J by 5 bases, with 14 bases between. Germline values: CDR1 MNHEY, CDR2 SVGAGI. These data are taken from a study of blood T cell repertoires in COVID-19. Study context: T cells, B-cell-depleted T cells, or PBMCs supplied cDNA or gDNA.

The TCR was taken from a woman aged 65 to 85 with acute or convalescent COVID-19. V is TRBV6-5 and J is TRBJ1-2, with D maybe TRBD1 (6 bases). The source material was peripheral blood. The CDR3 nucleotides are TGTGCCAGCACCTCGAGGGGGATGTATGGCTACACCTTC. Translating gives CASTSRGMYGYTF.